This TCR beta chain stems from a study of T cell repertoires in cytomegalovirus infection. Study-wide points: In two of eight donors, the top clonotype was HLA-C-restricted CMV-specific.

This clonotype was found a few times. Its antigen is as yet unknown. The V and J ends lost 7 bases and 0 bases respectively, with 19 bases between them. CDR3 length: 17 residues. TCRdb redid the calling of the reads with MiXCR, one entry per CDR3 protein. The sample has about 110,000 distinct CDR3 sequences, under 30% seen once. Specimen: CD8+ T cells from cultured PBMCs, collected from culture after CMV antigen stimulation. The sequence came from a human donor in good health (CMV status not recorded). Some clones in this sample may be carry-over from other donors' samples. The V call is TRBV12-3 or TRBV12-4, the J call TRBJ2-4, with a weak D call TRBD1 (6 bases). The CDR3 bases are TGTGCCAGCACCCCATCCCCCCTACAGGGAGCCAAAAACATTCAGTACTTC. The encoded protein is CASTPSPLQGAKNIQYF.